This TCR beta chain was recovered during a study of T cells expressing NK-cell markers. At the level of the study: Sorted CD3+CD56+NKG2C+, CD3+CD56+NKG2C- and CD3+CD56-NKG2C+ T cells provided the TCR beta repertoires.

To note about this clonotype: What it binds is not known.

This CDR3 spans 16 amino acids. TCRdb re-called the 5' RACE reads and catalogs CDR3 proteins one per entry, DNA excluded. This sample lists more than 400,000 distinct CDR3 sequences; its ten largest clones have 7.3%. Study-wide results and caveats: Each of roughly six donors carried dominant NKG2C+ clonotypes accounting for about 1.0-7.0% of CD8+ T cells.

The chain carries TRBV12-3 or TRBV12-4 and TRBJ2-3; the D gene TCRdb calls, TRBD2, cannot be checked with no DNA. This TCR was recovered from a woman aged 18 to 75 in good health. The specimen was blood T cells: a sorted CD56 or NKG2C T cell subset, CD4+ or CD8+ T cells, or bulk PBMC T cells (not recorded which). The CDR3 loop reads CASRRRSLADTDTQYF.